These 29 T cell receptor beta chains were sequenced from one sample in a study of early T cells in non-severe SARS-CoV-2 infection (TCRdb year 2021). The method behind the library was 5' RACE. This sample was sequenced with a NextSeq 500. TCRdb ran its own pipeline on the public reads, namely fastp trimming at Q25 and MiXCR clone calling, and kept in-frame beta chains. Every distinct CDR3 protein forms one entry, paired with its most common genes and DNA. The sample yields 86,000 or so distinct CDR3 sequences; 6% to 7% were counted once. About 8% of the sample rests with the top ten. Sequencing used whole blood. Source of these receptors: an adult who was a healthcare worker with PCR-confirmed SARS-CoV-2 infection or an uninfected control (not recorded which).

A few counts support this clonotype. The rearrangement joins TRBV20-1 to TRBJ2-7, with TRBD1 matching 7 bases. The CDR3 runs to 14 residues. The junction had 11 bases not matched to a gene; V was cut back by 7 bases and J by 2 bases. In germline, CDR1 is DFQATT, CDR2 SNEGSKA (reference sequence). CDR3 in DNA: TGCAGTGTCCGCAGGGGGTTTAACCCCTACGAGCAGTACTTC. As protein: CSVRRGFNPYEQYF.

The V gene is TRBV18, the J gene TRBJ1-2, with 12 bases lining up with TRBD1. The junction had 3 bases not matched to a gene; V was cut back by 3 bases and J by 4 bases. CDR1 and CDR2 from the germline V gene are KGHSH and LQKENI. The CDR3 length is 15 residues. CDR3: CASSPPGQGAYGYTF. As DNA, the CDR3 is TGTGCCAGCTCACCCCCGGGACAGGGGGCCTATGGCTACACCTTC.

V gene TRBV6-6 combines with J gene TRBJ1-5, with 10 bases identical to TRBD1. From germline, CDR1 is MNHNY and CDR2 SVGAGI (reference sequence). The CDR3 length is 15 residues. Trimming removed 4 bases from V and 8 bases from J; junction bases left unmatched: 8. This CDR3 reads CASSSPGQGLKPQHF. CDR3 nucleotide sequence: TGTGCCAGCAGTTCTCCGGGACAGGGGCTAAAGCCCCAGCATTTT.

This clonotype was seen more than once but under ten times. The rearrangement uses TRBV10-3 and TRBJ1-1, with D unclear. Trimming stripped 5 bases from V and 0 bases from J, with 10 bases between. Germline V CDR1 and CDR2: ENHRY, SYGVKD. This CDR3 is 14 amino acids long. CDR3: CAISQDGMNTEAFF. Here the CDR3 DNA reads TGTGCCATCAGTCAAGACGGAATGAACACTGAAGCTTTCTTT.

J is TRBJ1-6 and V is TRBV28, with a possible D match to TRBD1 (5 bases). Germline CDR1 MDHEN, CDR2 SYDVKM. The CDR3 extends over 16 amino acids. Trimming removed 5 bases at V and 7 bases at J, with 18 bases between. CDR3 in amino acids: CASSIDNRDRNSPLHF. The CDR3 DNA sequence: TGTGCCAGCAGTATAGATAATCGGGACCGAAATTCACCCCTCCACTTT.

The genes are TRBV24-1 and TRBJ2-5; TRBD2 agrees at 12 bases. After removal of 4 bases from V and 7 bases from J, the junction contained 12 bases not matched to a gene. CDR3 size: 17 residues. In germline, CDR1 is KGHDR, CDR2 SFDVKD. As DNA, the CDR3 is TGTGCCACCAGTGAGTCCCCTAGCGGGAGGGCCCCCGGGACCCAGTACTTC. Its protein is CATSESPSGRAPGTQYF.

This rearrangement joins TRBV2 to TRBJ2-3; weak D call: TRBD2 (5 bases). Trimming removed 6 bases from V and 1 base from J, with 8 bases in between. This CDR3 spans 13 amino acids. Germline values: CDR1 SNHLY, CDR2 FYNNEI. The CDR3 bases are TGTGCCAGCAGACCGAGGGGCACAGATACGCAGTATTTT. Translation gives CASRPRGTDTQYF.

This clonotype was observed many times. This sequence joins TRBV19 and TRBJ2-3; 11 bases agree with TRBD2. J gave up 3 bases and V 6 bases, and 2 bases lay outside the gene matches. CDR3 length: 14 amino acids. Germline V gives CDR1 LNHDA, CDR2 SQIVND (reference sequence). The chain's CDR3 is CASSPSGRTDTQYF. The CDR3 DNA reads as TGTGCCAGTAGCCCTAGCGGGAGGACAGATACGCAGTATTTT.

This clonotype was recorded at least ten times. The CDR3 coding sequence is TGCGCCAGCAGCCAAGATGCGGGACTAGCGGGACCGGGCGAGCAGTACTTC. This sequence encodes CASSQDAGLAGPGEQYF. The V gene is TRBV4-3, the J gene TRBJ2-7; 13 nucleotides match TRBD2. Trimming took 0 bases from V and 6 from J; bases not matched to a gene: 8. CDR3 length equals 17 residues. Germline V gene sequence: CDR1 LGHNA, CDR2 YSLEER.

Ten or more counts support this clonotype. CDR3 sequence (DNA): TGTGCCAGCAGTTACGGGGAGAACACTGAAGCTTTCTTT. The encoded protein is CASSYGENTEAFF. This chain joins TRBV6-2 or TRBV6-3 and TRBJ1-1; D gene uncertain. The germline gives CDR1 MNHEY, CDR2 SVGEGT. V was cut by 2 bases and J by 1 base, with 5 bases left in between. This CDR3 comprises 13 residues.

This clonotype has a count of ten or more. The V call is TRBV10-3, the J call TRBJ2-1, with 9 bases identical to TRBD2. Per germline, CDR1 ENHRY and CDR2 SYGVKD. With 2 bases clipped from V and 2 bases from J, the junction kept 1 base outside the gene matches. This CDR3 comprises 15 residues. CDR3 sequence (DNA): TGTGCCATCAGTGAGGTAGCGGGAGCCTACAATGAGCAGTTCTTC. Translated, it gives CAISEVAGAYNEQFF.

This chain joins TRBV12-3 or TRBV12-4 and TRBJ2-1, with D possibly matching TRBD2 (6 bases). This CDR3 is built from 15 residues. The V and J ends lost 6 bases and 8 bases respectively, with 20 bases between them. This chain's CDR3 is CASRNSGGEMYEQFF. CDR3 nucleotides: TGTGCCAGCAGAAATAGCGGTGGGGAGATGTATGAGCAGTTCTTC.

This chain uses TRBV29-1 with TRBJ2-7, with a weak D call TRBD1 (5 bases). The CDR3 runs 12 residues. The V end lost 3 bases, the J end lost 5 bases, and 11 bases lay between the germline ends. Germline V gene lookup returns CDR1 SQVTM and CDR2 ANQGSEA. The CDR3 region is CSVDGQGDEQYF. CDR3 nucleotide sequence: TGCAGCGTTGATGGTCAGGGCGACGAGCAGTACTTC.

At least ten counts were recorded for this clonotype. The chain joins TRBV20-1 to TRBJ2-7; no definite D call. Germline V gene data show CDR1 as DFQATT and CDR2 as SNEGSKA (reference sequence). This CDR3 region has 11 residues. Trimming cost V 3 bases and J 2 bases, with 5 bases left between them. CDR3: CSASGPYEQYF. The CDR3 DNA follows: TGCAGTGCTAGCGGGCCCTACGAGCAGTACTTC.

With respect to this clonotype: With a much larger clone just one base away, this may be a read error. The chain carries TRBV20-1 and TRBJ2-7; D remains ambiguous. The CDR3 sequence is 14 residues long. The V end was cut by 3 bases, the J end by 0 bases, with 12 bases between. CDR1 DFQATT and CDR2 SNEGSKA come from the germline V gene (reference sequence). The CDR3 DNA reads as TGCAGTGCTAGTCGCAGTTTCCTCTCCTACGAGCAGTACTTC. As protein: CSASRSFLSYEQYF.

This clonotype was seen at least ten times. CDR3 in amino acids: CASSTSGSKETQYF. CDR3 nucleotide sequence: TGTGCCAGCAGTACTAGCGGGAGTAAAGAGACCCAGTACTTC. The rearrangement uses TRBV12-3 or TRBV12-4 and TRBJ2-5, with 11 bases lining up with TRBD2. This CDR3 spans 14 amino acids. Unmatched junction bases numbered 2, after V lost 5 bases and J lost 3 bases.

This clonotype showed up many times. This sequence joins TRBV11-2 and TRBJ2-1; D is unclear. The CDR3 length is 14 residues. V lost 2 bases to trimming and J lost 5 bases, with 10 bases between them. The germline gives CDR1 SGHAT, CDR2 FQNNGV. The CDR3 sequence is CASSLRELHNEQFF. The CDR3 region has the DNA TGTGCCAGCAGCTTAAGGGAACTACACAATGAGCAGTTCTTC.

This clonotype was counted ten times or more. In DNA, the CDR3 is TGTGCCAGCAGCTCTAGCGGGAGAGGCGACACCGGGGAGCTGTTTTTT. Translating it yields CASSSSGRGDTGELFF. The V and J genes are TRBV7-6 and TRBJ2-2; 10 bases are a match to TRBD2. CDR1 SGHVS and CDR2 FNYEAQ come from the germline V gene. The CDR3 contains 16 residues. V dropped 4 bases and J dropped 3; count of bases not matched to a gene: 5.

In this sample, this clonotype turned up many times. The chain carries TRBV7-2 and TRBJ1-2; D perhaps matches TRBD1 (5 bases). CDR1 and CDR2 (germline): SGHTA, FQGNSA. The CDR3 extends over 13 amino acids. V lost 2 bases and J 4 bases, leaving 8 bases between the germline ends. The CDR3 DNA reads TGTGCCAGCAGCTTAAGGGGAGGCTATGGCTACACCTTC. Protein product: CASSLRGGYGYTF. The full variable domain, with the rest looked up from reference TRBV7-2 and TRBJ1-2, is GAGVSQSPSNKVTEKGKDVELRCDPISGHTALYWYRQSLGQGLEFLIYFQGNSAPDKSGLPSDRFSAERTGGSVSTLTIQRTQQEDSAVYLCASSLRGGYGYTFGSGTRLTVV.

A few counts support this clonotype. The CDR3 DNA is TGTGCCAGCAGCGTATCCAGCGGGAGTCCAGATACGCAGTATTTT. Its protein product is CASSVSSGSPDTQYF. The V call is TRBV9, the J call TRBJ2-3, with TRBD2 identical over 8 bases. This CDR3 has 15 residues. V was pared by 1 base and J by 4 bases, with 5 bases of the junction left unmatched. Germline-derived CDR1 and CDR2 are SGDLS and YYNGEE.

This chain links TRBV12-3 or TRBV12-4 with TRBJ2-3; D is perhaps TRBD1 (6 bases). Between the trimmed V and J ends, which lost 2 bases and 10 bases, there was a span of 10 bases. The CDR3 sequence is 12 residues long. The CDR3: CASSLNRAAQYF. The CDR3 coding sequence is TGTGCCAGCAGTTTAAACAGGGCCGCGCAGTATTTT.

For this clonotype: It may be a read error: a sequence one base away is much more abundant. The CDR3 does not end in the conserved phenylalanine or tryptophan, so this is likely a read error. The V call is TRBV25-1, the J call TRBJ2-7, with 10 bases lining up with TRBD2. The CDR3 consists of 12 residues. V shed 9 bases, J shed 3 bases, and the junction held 2 bases outside the gene matches. CDR1 MGHDK and CDR2 SYGVNS come from the germline V gene. The CDR3 here is CASKREGYEQYL. The CDR3 coding sequence is TGTGCCAGTAAGCGGGAGGGCTACGAGCAGTACCTC.

This clonotype was observed a handful of times. This CDR3 is CSARGPTGDRKNIQYF. The CDR3 bases are TGCAGTGCTAGAGGGCCCACTGGGGACAGGAAAAACATTCAGTACTTC. V and J are TRBV20-1 and TRBJ2-4; TRBD1 agrees at 8 bases. This CDR3 has 16 amino acids. Germline V gene sequence: CDR1 DFQATT, CDR2 SNEGSKA (reference sequence). The trim removed 1 base at V and 4 bases at J, leaving 9 bases unmatched.

In this sample, this clonotype turned up many times. V and J are TRBV12-2 and TRBJ2-5; the table's D gene call, TRBD1, was not cross checked with the DNA. TRBV12-2 counts as a pseudogene. This CDR3 is 15 amino acids long. CDR3 coding DNA: TGTGCAAGTCGCTTGACGGCGGGCCGGGTAGAGACCCAGTACTTC. Residues: CASRLTAGRVETQYF.

This clonotype was recorded at least ten times. This chain uses TRBV7-8 with TRBJ2-7, with TRBD1 matching 7 bases. V lost 5 bases to trimming and J lost 2 bases; unmatched junction nucleotides: 6. Germline CDR1 and CDR2: SGHVS and FQNEAQ. The CDR3 consists of 14 residues. Here the CDR3 DNA reads TGTGCCAGCAGCCTGGGGACAGAAACCTACGAGCAGTACTTC. It is translated as CASSLGTETYEQYF.

This clonotype was counted many times. J is TRBJ2-3 and V is TRBV11-2; TRBD1 agrees at 9 bases. The CDR3 consists of 16 residues. In germline, CDR1 is SGHAT, CDR2 FQNNGV. J gave up 2 bases and V 1 base, and 4 bases lay outside the gene matches. The CDR3 nucleotides read TGTGCCAGCAGCTTAGTGGGGACAGGGTTCACAGATACGCAGTATTTT. Residues: CASSLVGTGFTDTQYF.

This clonotype was detected ten times or more. The genes are TRBV6-6 and TRBJ1-1; the match to TRBD1 covers 8 bases. The germline V gene encodes CDR1 MNHNY and CDR2 SVGAGI (reference sequence). This CDR3 contains 15 residues. V lost 0 bases, J lost 3 bases, and 3 bases stayed unmatched. CDR3 protein: CASSYSAGGHTEAFF. CDR3 DNA: TGTGCCAGCAGTTACTCAGCAGGGGGCCACACTGAAGCTTTCTTT.

This clonotype has just a few counts. V usage is TRBV18 and J usage is TRBJ2-7, with TRBD1 identical over 7 bases. Per the germline V gene, CDR1 is KGHSH and CDR2 is LQKENI. This CDR3 is 14 amino acids long. V lost 4 bases and J lost 3; bases outside the gene matches: 6. The CDR3 DNA reads as TGTGCCAGCTCACTAACCGGGACAGACTACGAGCAGTACTTC. Translating gives CASSLTGTDYEQYF.

This clonotype has a count of ten or more. J is TRBJ1-4 and V is TRBV10-2; 7 bases line up with TRBD1. CDR1 is WSHSY, CDR2 SAAADI, per germline. V was clipped by 6 bases and J by 8 bases; unmatched bases: 9. The CDR3 spans 14 residues. The CDR3 DNA reads as TGCGCCAGCAGGGAAACAGGGGCGAGGGAAAAACTGTTTTTT. Protein product: CASRETGAREKLFF.